This record concerns one T cell receptor beta chain sequence. The germline gives CDR1 LNHDA, CDR2 SQIVND (reference sequence). The ends were cut back, 7 bases at V and 4 bases at J, with 13 bases in the middle. CDR3 length equals 13 residues. This sample's time point: blood 4 weeks post-SBRT, at nephrectomy. Treatment meaning: 15 Gy SBRT to primary tumor, nephrectomy 4 weeks later. Nephrectomy followed 15 Gy stereotactic body radiation by 4 weeks. Serial blood draws occurred at baseline and 2 and 4 weeks post-SBRT. The tumor was a clear cell renal cell carcinoma. This specimen belongs to a study of radiation and T cells in renal cell carcinoma. Measured with immunoSEQ multiplex PCR; TCRdb has only the in-frame clones, and not every one. The sample shows roughly 90,000 clones, 85% of them seen only once.

The J gene is TRBJ1-1, the V gene TRBV19, with a possible D match to TRBD1 (5 bases). The source of this sequence is a man aged 50 to 60 with renal cell carcinoma. The sequences come from blood, collected from a patient whose treatment included radiotherapy and nephrectomy. CDR3 in amino acids: CASTSGWSTEAFF. The CDR3 nucleotides are TGTGCCAGTACTTCAGGGTGGTCCACTGAAGCTTTCTTT.